Sequencing of this T cell receptor (beta chain) was carried out in a study of beta chain features in type 1 diabetes. Study-level points and caveats: Any role of HLA type in TCRB rearrangement remained unresolved here. Shortening of TCRB CDR3s, moderate but significant, appeared in all four CD4+ subsets of Type 1 diabetes patients.

Notes on this clone: Its antigen is still unknown.

The CDR3 length is 14 residues. From germline, CDR1 is MNHNS and CDR2 SASEGT. Trimming removed 5 bases at V and 11 bases at J, with 16 bases between. The investigators reverse transcribed all of the isolated RNA, so they sequenced expressed TCRB transcripts. This table comes from immunoSEQ multiplex PCR, and its TCRdb copy is limited to in-frame clones, with some not included. The sample holds about 650,000 clones, roughly 12% seen once. The sequenced sample consisted of naive CD4+ T cells from blood. The chain uses TRBV6-1 and TRBJ1-6; TRBD1 might be the D (6 bases). The sequence was collected from a man in his thirties or forties with type 1 diabetes. Written as DNA, the CDR3 is TGTGCCAGCAGTACACAGGGCCCCGGGACACCCCTCCACTTT. It encodes CASSTQGPGTPLHF.